The 28 T cell receptor beta chains below were found in one sample sequenced in a study of cytomegalovirus exposure and HLA in healthy donors. 60 Vbeta and 13 Jbeta primers were used in PCR. The repertoire was sequenced with immunoSEQ multiplex PCR; TCRdb's copy has only in-frame clones and lacks some. Counted here are 95,000 to 150,000 clones, about 80% occurring once; the ten biggest clones make up 7.5% to 10%. Sequencing was performed on PBMCs. These receptors were collected from a female donor in good health and CMV-seropositive.

CDR3: CASSLEPTEAFF. CDR3 nucleotide sequence: TGTGCCAGTTCTCTAGAGCCCACTGAAGCTTTCTTT. The genes are TRBV2 and TRBJ1-1, with unresolved D. The length of the CDR3 is 12 residues. CDR1 and CDR2 (germline): SNHLY, FYNNEI. The ends were cut back, 9 bases at V and 4 bases at J, with 12 bases in the middle.

The V call is TRBV4-1, the J call TRBJ2-3, with D possibly matching TRBD2 (5 bases). The CDR3 spans 16 residues. Trimming left V 0 bases short and J 3 bases short, with 13 bases between. The V gene's germline CDR1 is MGHRA and CDR2 YSYEKL. CDR3 sequence (DNA): TGCGCCAGCAGCCAAGAGGACTTCTCCGGGACAGATACGCAGTATTTT. Translating it yields CASSQEDFSGTDTQYF.

The rearrangement links TRBV5-1 to TRBJ2-2, with 9 bases matching TRBD1. The CDR3 contains 16 residues. Unmatched junction bases numbered 8, after V lost 3 bases and J lost 5 bases. Germline V CDR1 and CDR2: SGHRS, YFSETQ. The CDR3 nucleotides read TGCGCCAGCAGCTGGACGGAGACAGGGGGAACCGGGGAGCTGTTTTTT. Residues: CASSWTETGGTGELFF.

This clone was detected only once. The V and J genes are TRBV7-8 and TRBJ1-1; perhaps TRBD1 as D (5 bases). CDR1 SGHVS and CDR2 FQNEAQ come from the germline V gene. The CDR3 extends over 18 amino acids. V gave up 3 bases and J gave up 1 base, with 21 bases separating them. The CDR3: CASSFYAGRIVPNTEAFF. CDR3 DNA sequence: TGTGCCAGCAGCTTTTATGCGGGACGGATTGTTCCGAACACTGAAGCTTTCTTT.

The J gene is TRBJ2-7, the V gene TRBV28; 8 bases match TRBD2. The CDR3 consists of 15 residues. Germline assignment: CDR1 MDHEN and CDR2 SYDVKM. Unmatched junction bases numbered 14, after V lost 6 bases and J lost 7 bases. The CDR3 DNA follows: TGTGCCAGCAGCACCCCGGGACTAGAGTCGGGTGAGCAGTACTTC. Its protein is CASSTPGLESGEQYF.

J is TRBJ2-3 and V is TRBV6-6, with TRBD2 identical over 10 bases. The junction had 3 bases not matched to a gene; V was cut back by 5 bases and J by 4 bases. This CDR3 comprises 14 residues. CDR1 is MNHNY, CDR2 SVGAGI, per germline (reference sequence). This CDR3 reads CASSTGTSADTQYF. The CDR3, as DNA: TGTGCCAGCAGTACCGGGACTAGCGCAGATACGCAGTATTTT.

A single count supports this clone. The genes are TRBV28 and TRBJ2-7; 10 nucleotides match TRBD1. The CDR3 consists of 12 residues. The germline CDR1 and CDR2 sequences are MDHEN and SYDVKM. Trimming removed 2 bases from V and 11 bases from J; junction bases left unmatched: 3. CDR3 in DNA: TGTGCCAGCAGTTTACTTGGACAGGGGGAGTACTTC. Protein product: CASSLLGQGEYF.

The V call is TRBV5-6, the J call TRBJ1-2; D is possibly TRBD1 (5 bases). The CDR3 consists of 13 residues. CDR1 SGHDT and CDR2 YYEEEE come from the germline V gene. Trimming cost V 1 base and J 8 bases, with 12 bases left between them. The DNA of the CDR3 is TGTGCCAGCAGCTTGAGGAGGGGCGGAGGCTACACCTTC. As protein: CASSLRRGGGYTF. Full variable domain (rest looked up from reference TRBV5-6 and TRBJ1-2): DAGVTQSPTHLIKTRGQQVTLRCSPKSGHDTVSWYQQALGQGPQFIFQYYEEEERQRGNFPDRFSGHQFPNYSSELNVNALLLGDSALYLCASSLRRGGGYTFGSGTRLTVV.

Relative to its sample, this clone is medium-sized (0.01 to 0.1%). The chain couples TRBV2 to TRBJ1-5; tentative D call: TRBD1 (6 bases). Germline CDR1 SNHLY, CDR2 FYNNEI. This CDR3 has 15 amino acids. V was cut by 1 base and J by 7 bases, with 14 bases left in between. The CDR3 DNA reads TGTGCCAGCAGTGAAGAATCTACAGGGACCCAGCCCCAGCATTTT. It specifies CASSEESTGTQPQHF. Supplemented by reference TRBV2 and TRBJ1-5, the full variable domain reads EPEVTQTPSHQVTQMGQEVILRCVPISNHLYFYWYRQILGQKVEFLVSFYNNEISEKSEIFDDQFSVERPDGSNFTLKIRSTKLEDSAMYFCASSEESTGTQPQHFGDGTRLSIL.

The V gene is TRBV29-1, the J gene TRBJ2-5; TRBD1 matches at 8 bases. The better agreement between TRBJ2-7 and the DNA end casts doubt on the J call. CDR3 length equals 14 residues. Germline CDR1 is SQVTM and CDR2 is ANQGSEA. CDR3: CSVEDGTGYYEQYF. The CDR3 DNA is TGCAGCGTTGAAGATGGGACAGGTTACTACGAGCAGTACTTC.

V usage is TRBV7-2 and J usage is TRBJ1-4; D is possibly TRBD1 (5 bases). The CDR3 is 14 residues long. V was pared by 1 base and J by 8 bases, with 11 bases between. Germline V lookup: CDR1 SGHTA, CDR2 FQGNSA. CDR3 amino acids: CASSLGRRGEKLFF. In nucleotides, the CDR3 is TGTGCCAGCAGCTTAGGCCGGAGGGGCGAAAAACTGTTTTTT.

This sequence joins TRBV10-3 and TRBJ2-7, with 7 bases aligning to TRBD1. V trimming: 0 bases; J trimming: 0 bases; junction bases outside the gene matches: 5. CDR1 ENHRY and CDR2 SYGVKD come from the germline V gene. The CDR3 has 16 residues. The DNA of the CDR3 is TGTGCCATCAGTGAGTCGGTGGACAGGAGCTCCTACGAGCAGTACTTC. It specifies CAISESVDRSSYEQYF.

The chain carries TRBV9 and TRBJ2-2; D unclear. The CDR3 contains 14 residues. Germline CDR1 SGDLS, CDR2 YYNGEE. V was clipped by 0 bases and J by 7 bases, with 10 bases between them. CDR3 sequence reads: CASSVVRVGGELFF. The CDR3 DNA follows: TGTGCCAGCAGCGTAGTTCGCGTCGGCGGGGAGCTGTTTTTT.

The chain carries TRBV11-2 and TRBJ1-1; D might be TRBD1 (5 bases). The V and J ends lost 1 base and 0 bases respectively, with 9 bases between them. Germline V gene lookup returns CDR1 SGHAT and CDR2 FQNNGV. The CDR3 loop spans 15 amino acids. The CDR3 DNA reads TGTGCCAGCAGCTTAGGCGGGGGGATGAACACTGAAGCTTTCTTT. It translates to CASSLGGGMNTEAFF.

The CDR3 region is CASSSRGISSYEQYF. CDR3 DNA sequence: TGTGCCAGCAGTTCGCGGGGGATCAGCTCCTACGAGCAGTACTTC. The chain carries TRBV28 and TRBJ2-7; 7 bases align to TRBD2. The CDR3 totals 15 residues. The V segment lost 4 bases and the J segment 0 bases; nucleotides outside the gene matches: 6. Germline CDR1 MDHEN, CDR2 SYDVKM.

J is TRBJ2-7 and V is TRBV27, with 7 bases aligning to TRBD2. The CDR3 runs 14 residues. Germline V gives CDR1 MNHEY, CDR2 SMNVEV (reference sequence). The V gene end was trimmed by 2 bases and the J gene end by 3 bases; junction bases not matched to a gene: 4. The CDR3 loop is CASSLGGVFYEQYF. The CDR3 bases are TGTGCCAGCAGTTTAGGGGGGGTTTTCTACGAGCAGTACTTC.

The rearrangement uses TRBV5-4 and TRBJ1-2; D gene unclear. The CDR3 loop spans 15 amino acids. Germline CDR1 and CDR2: SGHNT and YYREEE (reference sequence). V was trimmed by 2 bases and J by 8 bases, leaving 19 bases between them. CDR3 nucleotides: TGTGCCAGCAGCTTCCTCGGCGGCCCTTTGGAGGGCTACACCTTC. This translates into CASSFLGGPLEGYTF.

This clone has just one count. This sequence joins TRBV19 and TRBJ1-2; 9 nucleotides agree with TRBD1. The CDR3 totals 14 residues. V shed 6 bases, J shed 2 bases, and the junction held 4 bases outside the gene matches. Germline V CDR1 and CDR2: LNHDA, SQIVND (reference sequence). The CDR3 sequence: CASRPGTGNYGYTF. Here the CDR3 DNA reads TGTGCCAGTAGGCCGGGGACAGGGAACTATGGCTACACCTTC.

The chain combines TRBV18 with TRBJ1-3, with 7 bases fitting TRBD1. In germline, CDR1 is KGHSH, CDR2 LQKENI. Trimming took 3 bases from V and 5 from J; bases not matched to a gene: 4. This CDR3 has 14 residues. Written as DNA, the CDR3 is TGTGCCAGCTCACCCGGGGACAGCCGAAACACCATATATTTT. Amino acid sequence: CASSPGDSRNTIYF. The whole variable domain, filled in from reference TRBV18 and TRBJ1-3, reads NAGVMQNPRHLVRRRGQEARLRCSPMKGHSHVYWYRQLPEEGLKFMVYLQKENIIDESGMPKERFSAEFPKEGPSILRIQQVVRGDSAAYFCASSPGDSRNTIYFGEGSWLTVV.

This chain uses TRBV30 with TRBJ1-1; a possible D gene is TRBD1 (5 bases). Trimming left V 3 bases short and J 3 bases short, with 17 bases between. CDR1 GTSNPN and CDR2 SVGIG come from the germline V gene (reference sequence). The CDR3 totals 15 residues. The CDR3 here is CAWSQRPGWDTEAFF. The CDR3 bases are TGTGCCTGGAGCCAAAGGCCAGGGTGGGACACTGAAGCTTTCTTT.

V and J are TRBV18 and TRBJ1-3; D call uncertain. CDR1 is KGHSH, CDR2 LQKENI, per germline. The CDR3 runs 16 residues. Trimming took 2 bases from V and 0 from J, leaving 11 bases between them. The chain's CDR3 is CASSPAVGYSGNTIYF. In DNA form, the CDR3 reads TGTGCCAGCTCACCAGCCGTCGGGTACTCTGGAAACACCATATATTTT.

The genes are TRBV4-2 and TRBJ1-3; 9 positions match TRBD1. Per the germline V gene, CDR1 is LGHNA and CDR2 is YNFKEQ. After removal of 4 bases from V and 4 bases from J, the junction contained 8 bases not matched to a gene. This CDR3 spans 16 amino acids. The CDR3 DNA reads TGTGCCAGCAGCCGATCCTTACAGGGGGCCGGAAACACCATATATTTT. Residues: CASSRSLQGAGNTIYF.

The chain uses TRBV4-2 and TRBJ2-3, with D perhaps TRBD2 (7 bases). CDR3 size: 17 residues. V was trimmed by 3 bases and J by 2 bases, leaving 18 bases between them. The V gene's germline CDR1 is LGHNA and CDR2 YNFKEQ. CDR3 in amino acids: CASSQTSRGAVTDTQYF. The CDR3 DNA is TGTGCCAGCAGCCAGACGTCTCGGGGGGCCGTCACAGATACGCAGTATTTT.

The chain has TRBV5-1 and TRBJ2-5; 7 bases match TRBD1. Germline loops: CDR1 SGHRS, CDR2 YFSETQ. This CDR3 comprises 15 residues. The junction had 4 bases not matched to a gene; V was cut back by 2 bases and J by 0 bases. CDR3 residues: CASSFGRGYQETQYF. The CDR3 DNA reads as TGCGCCAGCAGCTTCGGCAGGGGGTACCAAGAGACCCAGTACTTC.

This chain links TRBV9 with TRBJ1-1, with a weak D call TRBD1 (5 bases). Trimming removed 0 bases from V and 1 base from J, with 7 bases in between. CDR3 length: 14 residues. The germline V gene has CDR1 SGDLS and CDR2 YYNGEE. CDR3 region: CASSVAGSNTEAFF. CDR3 nucleotides: TGTGCCAGCAGCGTAGCAGGGTCGAACACTGAAGCTTTCTTT.

This clone has a single count. V and J are TRBV6-5 and TRBJ2-7; 8 nucleotides line up with TRBD1. The length of the CDR3 is 14 residues. The J segment lost 2 bases and the V segment lost 6 bases, leaving 6 bases of the junction unmatched. CDR1 is MNHEY, CDR2 SVGAGI, per germline. CDR3 amino acids: CASRTGTGPYEQYF. The CDR3 nucleotides are TGTGCCAGCAGAACCGGGACAGGTCCCTACGAGCAGTACTTC.

CDR3 sequence (DNA): TGTGCCAGCAGTTTTGGACTGCAAAGAGGGTATACGCAGTATTTT. Its translation is CASSFGLQRGYTQYF. The chain uses TRBV6-6 and TRBJ2-3, with D maybe TRBD2 (5 bases). V gave up 4 bases and J gave up 7 bases, with 18 bases separating them. The CDR3 is made up of 15 amino acids. The V gene's germline CDR1 is MNHNY and CDR2 SVGAGI (reference sequence).

This chain links TRBV6-4 with TRBJ1-5; a possible D gene is TRBD1 (6 bases). Germline-derived CDR1 and CDR2 are MRHNA and SNTAGT. The CDR3 has 14 residues. Between the trimmed V and J ends, which lost 6 bases and 2 bases, there was a span of 11 bases. The CDR3 loop is CASSEGVGNQPQHF. The CDR3 coding sequence is TGTGCCAGCAGCGAGGGGGTTGGCAATCAGCCCCAGCATTTT.